The clone carrying this T cell receptor (beta chain) was seen a few times. As yet, its antigen is unknown. The data originate from a study of post-analysis software for immune sequencing data. As for the study in general: Relapsing-remitting, secondary progressive and progressive-relapsing forms of multiple sclerosis all featured among disease courses.

Regarding the study as a whole: Multiple sclerosis patients had significantly lower normalized Chao1 diversity than controls.

Libraries were made from TCR beta cDNA, and they carried unique molecular identifiers. T cells numbering roughly 0.85 to 11 million gave rise to about 490,000 cDNA molecules. TCRdb independently ran MiXCR on the PCR reads; one entry per CDR3 protein. The sample lists approximately 730,000 distinct CDR3 sequences; 46% were seen once. This receptor was identified in a girl aged 10-17 years with multiple sclerosis. Sequenced sample: blood.

For the CDR3, the DNA is TGTGCCAGCGGACTAGCGTATACCTACGAGCAGTACTTC. This codes for CASGLAYTYEQYF. This sequence joins TRBV6-2 or TRBV6-3 and TRBJ2-7, with 9 bases aligning to TRBD2. The CDR3 contains 13 residues. V gave up 8 bases and J gave up 2 bases; unmatched junction bases: 4. Germline lookup yields CDR1 MNHEY and CDR2 SVGEGT.